This TCR beta chain stems from a study of radiotherapy plus CTLA-4 blockade in lung cancer. The wider study: Objective responses emerged in about 20% of patients, and 25% to 40% attained disease control.

Chemo-refractory metastatic non-small-cell lung cancer patients were treated with focal radiation plus CTLA-4 blockade with ipilimumab. CDR1 is SGHRS and CDR2 is YFSETQ in the germline V gene. V lost 7 bases to trimming and J lost 1 base, with 10 bases between them. The CDR3 extends over 13 amino acids. Study conclusions and caveats: Early blood T cell clone dynamics reportedly forecast response best, with interferon-beta. Among blood TCR repertoires after radiotherapy plus ipilimumab, tumor-derived clones expanded.

To note about this clone: The antigen is undetermined.

Sequenced by immunoSEQ multiplex PCR; TCRdb stores in-frame clones only, minus some. The top ten hold roughly 7% of the sample, which has about 72,000 clones, roughly three quarters seen once. The chain couples TRBV5-1 to TRBJ2-3; possibly TRBD2 for D (5 bases). The origin of this receptor is a human donor with non-small cell lung cancer who had a complete response to radiotherapy plus ipilimumab. Here the sequenced sample was peripheral blood, taken from a patient treated with radiotherapy plus ipilimumab. For the CDR3, the DNA is TGCGCCAGCCACCCCGGGGGCACAGATACGCAGTATTTT. This encodes CASHPGGTDTQYF.